This T cell receptor (beta chain) was profiled in a study of T cells in localized non-small cell lung cancer. Broader study findings: Appearing in adjacent lung were a median 57 of the top 100 tumor clones. Uninvolved adjacent lung had more T cell clonality than any other tissue, topping tumor.

A remark on this clone: Its antigen is unidentified.

Data came from immunoSEQ multiplex PCR; TCRdb stores just in-frame clones and leaves some out. The table includes some 82,000 clones, over 70% detected once. The V gene end was trimmed by 4 bases and the J gene end by 7 bases; junction bases not matched to a gene: 5. The CDR3 is 15 amino acids. CDR1 is SGHAT and CDR2 is FQNNGV in the germline V gene. The sequences come from PBMCs, collected before any cancer treatment. This TCR derives from a man aged 35-69 years with stage II squamous cell lung carcinoma. The chain recombines TRBV11-2 with TRBJ1-6; 9 bases fit TRBD1. CDR3 nucleotide sequence: TGTGCCAGCAGCTCCGGGACAGGGTGGAATTCACCCCTCCACTTT. Protein: CASSSGTGWNSPLHF.